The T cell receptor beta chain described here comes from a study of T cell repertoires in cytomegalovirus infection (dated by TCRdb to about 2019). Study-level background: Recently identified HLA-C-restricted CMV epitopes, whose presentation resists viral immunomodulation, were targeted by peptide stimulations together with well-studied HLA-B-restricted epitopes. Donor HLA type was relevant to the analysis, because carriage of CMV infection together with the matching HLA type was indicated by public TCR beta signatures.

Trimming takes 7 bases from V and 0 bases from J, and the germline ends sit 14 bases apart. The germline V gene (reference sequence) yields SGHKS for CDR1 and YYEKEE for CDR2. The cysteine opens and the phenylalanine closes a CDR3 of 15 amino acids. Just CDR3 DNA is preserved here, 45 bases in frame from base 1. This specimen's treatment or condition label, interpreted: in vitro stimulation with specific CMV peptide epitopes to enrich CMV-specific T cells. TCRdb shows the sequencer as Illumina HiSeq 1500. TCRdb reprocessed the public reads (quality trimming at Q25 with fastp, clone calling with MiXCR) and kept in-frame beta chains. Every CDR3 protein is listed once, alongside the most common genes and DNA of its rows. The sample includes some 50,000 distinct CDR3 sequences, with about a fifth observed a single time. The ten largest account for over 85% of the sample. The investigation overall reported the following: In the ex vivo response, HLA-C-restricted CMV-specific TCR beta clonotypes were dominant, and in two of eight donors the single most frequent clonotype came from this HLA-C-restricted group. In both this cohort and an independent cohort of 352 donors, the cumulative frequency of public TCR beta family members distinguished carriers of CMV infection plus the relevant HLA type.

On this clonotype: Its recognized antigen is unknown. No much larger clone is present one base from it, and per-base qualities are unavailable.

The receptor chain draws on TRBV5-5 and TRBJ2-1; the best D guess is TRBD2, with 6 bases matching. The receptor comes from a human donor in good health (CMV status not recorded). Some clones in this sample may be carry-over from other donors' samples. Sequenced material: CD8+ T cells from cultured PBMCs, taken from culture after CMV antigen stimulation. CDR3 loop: CASSSSGSSYNEQFF. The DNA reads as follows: TGTGCCAGCTCTTCTTCCGGGAGCTCCTACAATGAGCAGTTCTTC.